Listed here are 12 T cell receptor beta chains from one sample, sequenced in a study of T cells in Graves' hyperthyroidism and ophthalmopathy. Researchers amplified the TCR beta CDR3 regions from RNA transcripts. HTBI primers were used for first-round RT-PCR of the TCR CDR3. MiXCR was run by TCRdb on the multiplex PCR reads, yielding one entry per CDR3 protein. The sample records hundreds of thousands of distinct CDR3 sequences, roughly 23% being singletons. The sample taken for sequencing was blood. The receptor source for this set is a woman in her seventies with Graves' ophthalmopathy.

A remark on this clonotype: One junction end disagrees with the germline gene, perhaps due to a read error. The V call is TRBV5-1, the J call TRBJ2-5; 10 bases line up with TRBD2. CDR1 and CDR2 from the germline V gene are SGHRS and YFSETQ. This CDR3 comprises 18 residues. The CDR3 sequence: CASSFPPPSHLAGEAQYF. DNA for the CDR3: TGCGCCAGCAGCTTCCCGCCCCCTTCACATCTAGCGGGAGAGGCCCAGTACTTC.

The chain combines TRBV5-1 with TRBJ2-1; 11 bases are a match to TRBD2. The CDR3 covers 16 residues. The germline V gene encodes CDR1 SGHRS and CDR2 YFSETQ. The V and J ends lost 4 bases and 7 bases, in that order; junction bases with no gene match: 10. The CDR3 loop reads CASSPYVAGGPNEQFF. The CDR3 coding sequence is TGCGCCAGCAGCCCTTACGTAGCGGGAGGGCCAAATGAGCAGTTCTTC.

The chain couples TRBV7-9 to TRBJ2-3; D is undetermined. The germline V gene encodes CDR1 SEHNR and CDR2 FQNEAQ (reference sequence). Trimming removed 4 bases from V and 1 base from J, with 9 bases in between. There are 14 residues in the CDR3. The CDR3 coding sequence is TGTGCCAGCAGCTCGATGGGCGGCACAGATACGCAGTATTTT. This translates into CASSSMGGTDTQYF.

This clonotype was seen a few times. CDR3 sequence: CASSETGRSTDTQYF. Here the CDR3 DNA reads TGTGCCAGCAGTGAGACGGGACGGAGCACAGATACGCAGTATTTT. The rearrangement links TRBV6-1 to TRBJ2-3; either TRBD1 or TRBD2 may fit D (5 bases each). V was pared by 3 bases and J by 0 bases, with 10 bases between. The length of the CDR3 is 15 residues. Germline CDR1 is MNHNS and CDR2 is SASEGT.

In this sample, this clonotype turned up many times. The V gene is TRBV28, the J gene TRBJ1-1; 8 bases are shared with TRBD1. Unmatched junction bases numbered 6, after V lost 9 bases and J lost 3 bases. This CDR3 comprises 13 residues. From germline, CDR1 is MDHEN and CDR2 SYDVKM. The CDR3: CASRRGQYTEAFF. The CDR3 DNA follows: TGTGCCAGTCGCAGGGGGCAATACACTGAAGCTTTCTTT.

In this sample, this clonotype turned up a few times. V usage is TRBV29-1 and J usage is TRBJ1-2, with D unresolved. Trimming shortened V by 5 bases and J by 5 bases, and 12 bases separated the two germline ends. CDR3 length: 12 amino acids. From germline, CDR1 is SQVTM and CDR2 ANQGSEA. In DNA form, the CDR3 reads TGCAGCGTTAAATGGGGAAAGTATGGCTACACCTTC. It encodes CSVKWGKYGYTF.

This clonotype was picked up a small number of times. CDR3 protein: CASSFGERGQYF. The CDR3 region has the DNA TGTGCCAGCAGCTTCGGGGAACGGGGGCAGTACTTC. The gene calls are TRBV5-5 and TRBJ2-7; D possibly corresponds to TRBD2 (5 bases). The V end lost 2 bases, the J end lost 9 bases, and 12 bases lay between the germline ends. The germline CDR1 and CDR2 sequences are SGHKS and YYEKEE (reference sequence). CDR3 size: 12 residues.

This clonotype showed up just a few times. The genes are TRBV7-2 and TRBJ1-2, with D unclear. Trimming stripped 5 bases from V and 7 bases from J, with 11 bases between. The germline V gene has CDR1 SGHTA and CDR2 FQGNSA. This CDR3 has 12 amino acids. The CDR3 DNA is TGTGCCAGCAGCCCCCAGTATGCTGGCTACACCTTC. Residues: CASSPQYAGYTF.

This chain uses TRBV7-9 with TRBJ1-5; unclear D gene. The germline V and J ends were trimmed by 1 base and 9 bases, with 10 bases remaining between them. Looked up from germline, CDR1 is SEHNR and CDR2 is FQNEAQ (reference sequence). The CDR3 is made up of 13 amino acids. This chain's CDR3 is CASSLEGYGPQHF. Written as DNA, the CDR3 is TGTGCCAGCAGCTTAGAGGGCTACGGGCCCCAGCATTTT.

This chain uses TRBV5-1 with TRBJ2-7; a weak D match, TRBD2 (6 bases). The germline V and J ends were trimmed by 6 bases and 5 bases, with 21 bases remaining between them. Germline assignment: CDR1 SGHRS and CDR2 YFSETQ. The CDR3 contains 15 residues. Written as DNA, the CDR3 is TGCGCCAGCACCCGCTCCGGGACTTCCTTTAACGAGCAGTACTTC. This translates into CASTRSGTSFNEQYF.

This clonotype came up many times. V gene TRBV7-3 combines with J gene TRBJ2-3, with 8 bases that match TRBD2. Germline CDR1 is SGHTA and CDR2 is FQGTGA. This CDR3 has 14 amino acids. V lost 0 bases to trimming and J lost 4 bases; unmatched junction nucleotides: 0. The CDR3 loop is CASSLTAGADTQYF. In DNA form, the CDR3 reads TGTGCCAGCAGCTTAACAGCGGGAGCAGATACGCAGTATTTT.

V usage is TRBV6-2 or TRBV6-3 and J usage is TRBJ1-3, with D hard to call. There are 17 residues in the CDR3. Trimming removed 6 bases at V and 0 bases at J, with 18 bases between. Germline loops: CDR1 MNHEY, CDR2 SVGEGT. CDR3 protein: CASRRTTTENSGNTIYF. CDR3 nucleotides: TGTGCCAGCAGACGCACGACCACAGAGAACTCTGGAAACACCATATATTTT.